The 13 T cell receptor beta chains presented below share a single source sample, sequenced in a study of cytomegalovirus exposure and HLA in healthy donors. PCR was performed using 60 Vbeta and 13 Jbeta primers. Profiling relied on immunoSEQ multiplex PCR, and the TCRdb table lists in-frame clones only, not all of them. This sample has 85,000 to 100,000 clones; about nine tenths occur once, and the top ten carry about 2.5%. Sequences were obtained from PBMCs. These receptors all stem from a man aged 18 to 30 in good health and CMV-seronegative.

The chain uses TRBV9 and TRBJ1-6; D uncertain. This CDR3 is 13 amino acids long. CDR1 and CDR2 (germline): SGDLS, YYNGEE. The V end lost 0 bases, the J end lost 8 bases, and 6 bases lay between the germline ends. CDR3 sequence (DNA): TGTGCCAGCAGCGTAGCGGCGGATTCACCCCTCCACTTT. Residues: CASSVAADSPLHF.

J is TRBJ2-5 and V is TRBV2, with TRBD2 identical over 13 bases. The J call may be mistaken, given a closer DNA end match to TRBJ2-7. Germline CDR1 and CDR2: SNHLY and FYNNEI. This CDR3 region has 18 residues. The CDR3 sequence is CASSEALPRTSGSYEQYF. The CDR3 DNA sequence: TGTGCCAGCAGTGAAGCGCTTCCACGGACTAGCGGGAGTTACGAGCAGTACTTC.

This clone has just a few counts. The rearrangement uses TRBV19 and TRBJ1-2, with 8 bases lining up with TRBD1. V shed 6 bases, J shed 1 base, and the junction held 4 bases outside the gene matches. This CDR3 is 14 amino acids long. The germline CDR1 and CDR2 sequences are LNHDA and SQIVND (reference sequence). The chain's CDR3 is CASRPGGVNYGYTF. The CDR3 DNA is TGTGCCAGTAGACCAGGGGGCGTTAACTATGGCTACACCTTC.

Of note for this clone: At one of its ends the junction is not consistent with the germline gene, which may arise from a read error. The chain recombines TRBV7-9 with TRBJ2-7; D unresolved. Germline V gene lookup returns CDR1 SEHNR and CDR2 FQNEAQ (reference sequence). The CDR3 is 12 amino acids. CDR3 bases: TGTTCCAGCAGCTCTAGGCGCGACGAGCAGTACTTC. Protein: CSSSSRRDEQYF.

For the CDR3, the DNA is TGTGCCAGCAGCCATGATTGGAGGGAGCAGTACTTC. Its protein product is CASSHDWREQYF. The chain links TRBV7-9 to TRBJ2-7, with a possible D match to TRBD2 (5 bases). The CDR3 runs 12 residues. V was cut by 5 bases and J by 7 bases, with 12 bases left in between. Looked up from germline, CDR1 is SEHNR and CDR2 is FQNEAQ (reference sequence).

This sequence joins TRBV4-3 and TRBJ2-2; 7 bases are a match to TRBD1. V lost 1 base to trimming and J lost 5 bases; unmatched junction nucleotides: 4. CDR1 and CDR2 (germline): LGHNA, YSLEER. The CDR3 extends over 15 amino acids. DNA for the CDR3: TGCGCCAGCAGCCAAGCCGACAGGGAGACCGGGGAGCTGTTTTTT. This sequence encodes CASSQADRETGELFF.

This rearrangement joins TRBV6-5 to TRBJ2-7, with 10 bases that match TRBD1. The J segment lost 4 bases and the V segment lost 5 bases, leaving 5 bases of the junction unmatched. CDR1 and CDR2 (germline): MNHEY, SVGAGI. This CDR3 comprises 14 residues. The CDR3 is CASSRGQGSYEQYF. CDR3 nucleotides: TGTGCCAGCAGTAGGGGACAGGGGTCTTACGAGCAGTACTTC.

The chain is built from TRBV7-3 and TRBJ2-2, with D tentatively TRBD1 (5 bases). CDR1 is SGHTA and CDR2 is FQGTGA in the germline V gene. CDR3 length equals 14 residues. The ends were cut back, 3 bases at V and 1 base at J, with 6 bases in the middle. CDR3 amino acids: CASSLQGNTGELFF. CDR3 coding DNA: TGTGCCAGCAGCTTGCAGGGGAACACCGGGGAGCTGTTTTTT.

This clone was seen just once. The chain joins TRBV4-1 to TRBJ1-2; 7 bases map to TRBD1. Germline CDR1 is MGHRA and CDR2 is YSYEKL. V trimming: 1 base; J trimming: 13 bases; junction bases outside the gene matches: 3. The CDR3 length is 11 residues. The CDR3 DNA reads TGCGCCAGCAGCCAAGCGGGACAGTTCACCTTC. Translated: CASSQAGQFTF.

This chain uses TRBV7-2 with TRBJ2-3; D gene ambiguous. Germline lookup yields CDR1 SGHTA and CDR2 FQGNSA. This CDR3 comprises 13 residues. V was cut by 2 bases and J by 3 bases, with 6 bases left in between. CDR3 DNA sequence: TGTGCCAGCAGCTTAAGACAAACAGATACGCAGTATTTT. Its translation is CASSLRQTDTQYF.

The V gene is TRBV5-4, the J gene TRBJ2-3; D gene ambiguous. The CDR3 contains 16 residues. With 0 bases removed from V and 3 bases from J, the gap between germline ends came to 14 bases. Germline values: CDR1 SGHNT, CDR2 YYREEE (reference sequence). The CDR3 region is CASSLGAPRETDTQYF. DNA for the CDR3: TGTGCCAGCAGCTTGGGGGCCCCTCGCGAGACAGATACGCAGTATTTT.

V usage is TRBV7-2 and J usage is TRBJ1-1; D might be TRBD1 (6 bases). The germline V gene has CDR1 SGHTA and CDR2 FQGNSA. The V gene lost 1 base and the J gene lost 0 bases, with 12 bases spanning the gap. The CDR3 totals 16 residues. The CDR3 nucleotides read TGTGCCAGCAGCTTAGGCGAATACAGGGTGAACACTGAAGCTTTCTTT. This encodes CASSLGEYRVNTEAFF.

With regard to this clone: One end of the junction varies from germline; a read error may be responsible. The chain uses TRBV14 and TRBJ1-2; a possible D gene is TRBD1 (6 bases). CDR3 length: 13 residues. Germline loops: CDR1 SGHDN, CDR2 FVKESK. Here the CDR3 reads CASSQEFIHRVAF. The CDR3 nucleotides read TGTGCCAGCAGCCAAGAATTTATACACAGGGTTGCCTTC. Supplemented by reference TRBV14 and TRBJ1-2, the full variable domain reads EAGVTQFPSHSVIEKGQTVTLRCDPISGHDNLYWYRRVMGKEIKFLLHFVKESKQDESGMPNNRFLAERTGGTYSTLKVQPAELEDSGVYFCASSQEFIHRVAFGSGTRLTVV.